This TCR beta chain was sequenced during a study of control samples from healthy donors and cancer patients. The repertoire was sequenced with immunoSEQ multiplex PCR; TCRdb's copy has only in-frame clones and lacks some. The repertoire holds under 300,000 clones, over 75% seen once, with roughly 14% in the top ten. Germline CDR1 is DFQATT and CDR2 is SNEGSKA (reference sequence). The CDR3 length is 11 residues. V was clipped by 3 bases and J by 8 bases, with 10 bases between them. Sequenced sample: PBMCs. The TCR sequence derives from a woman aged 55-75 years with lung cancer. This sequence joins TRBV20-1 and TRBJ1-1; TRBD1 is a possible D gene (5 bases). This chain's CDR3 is CSASTRDEAFF. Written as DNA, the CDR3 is TGCAGTGCTAGCACCCGGGACGAAGCTTTCTTT.